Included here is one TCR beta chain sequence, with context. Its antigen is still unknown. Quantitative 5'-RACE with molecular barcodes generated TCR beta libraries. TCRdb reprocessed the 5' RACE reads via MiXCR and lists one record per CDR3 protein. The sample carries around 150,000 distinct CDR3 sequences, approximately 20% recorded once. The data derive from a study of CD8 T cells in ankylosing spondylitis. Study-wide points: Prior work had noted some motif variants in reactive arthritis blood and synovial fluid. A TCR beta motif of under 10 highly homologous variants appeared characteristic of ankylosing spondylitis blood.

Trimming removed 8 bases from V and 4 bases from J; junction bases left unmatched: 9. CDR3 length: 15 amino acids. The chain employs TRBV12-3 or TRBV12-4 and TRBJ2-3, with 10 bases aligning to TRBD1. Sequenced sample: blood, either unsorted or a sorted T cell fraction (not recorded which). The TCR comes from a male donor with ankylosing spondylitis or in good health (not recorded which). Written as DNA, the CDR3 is TGTGCCAGCGTATGGGGACAGGGGTATCCAGATACGCAGTATTTT. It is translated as CASVWGQGYPDTQYF.